The T cell receptor (beta chain) described here comes from a study of T cell repertoires in cytomegalovirus infection (dated 2019 in TCRdb). For context, the study as a whole: Alongside well-studied HLA-B-restricted epitopes, the peptide stimulations were aimed at recently identified HLA-C-restricted CMV epitopes, whose presentation resists viral immunomodulation. Donor HLA type was relevant to the analysis, because carriage of CMV infection together with the matching HLA type was indicated by public TCR beta signatures. What the authors observed across the whole study: Cumulative frequency of public TCR beta family members discriminated carriers of CMV infection plus the relevant HLA type in this cohort and an independent approximately 360-donor cohort. The ex vivo response was dominated by HLA-C-restricted CMV-specific TCR beta clonotypes, which also provided the single most frequent clonotype in two of eight donors.

Interpreted using the paper, the treatment or condition label stands for: in vitro stimulation with specific CMV peptide epitopes to enrich CMV-specific T cells. A note on this clonotype: The antigen it binds to is not known. No base qualities exist here, and no much larger clone lies one base off it.

Sequencing took place on an Illumina HiSeq 1500. TCRdb redid the processing of the public reads, applying fastp at Q25 and MiXCR, and retained in-frame beta chains. CDR3 protein sequences are deduplicated, and each keeps its most common genes and DNA. Across this sample there are 900,000 to 950,000 distinct CDR3 sequences, with 30% to 40% seen only once. In total, the top ten clones hold about an eighth of the sample. Sequences SGDLS (CDR1) and YYNGEE (CDR2) are obtained from the germline V gene. Its CDR3 holds 14 amino acids, cysteine through phenylalanine. Left in the record is the CDR3 DNA by itself, 42 bases read in frame from the first base. The V and J ends are trimmed by 2 bases and 2 bases, leaving 10 bases between them.

The chain uses TRBV9 and TRBJ1-2; TRBD1 is a weak D gene call, 5 bases matching. The TCR was taken from a human donor in good health (CMV status not recorded). Some clones in this sample may be carry-over from other donors' samples. The sequenced sample was cultured CD8+ T cells from PBMCs, obtained from culture after CMV antigen stimulation. For the CDR3, the sequence is CASSVGGDNYGYTF. The DNA is TGTGCCAGCAGCGTGGGGGGGGACAACTATGGCTACACCTTC.